These 25 T cell receptor beta chains originate from one sample sequenced in a study of blood T cell repertoires in COVID-19. The table came from immunoSEQ multiplex PCR; TCRdb's copy has only in-frame clones and leaves some out. The sample holds roughly 250,000 clones, 75% to 90% seen once. Sample: PBMCs or T cells enriched from blood (not recorded which). The receptors here all came from a woman in her thirties with acute COVID-19.

This clone was recorded only once. This rearrangement joins TRBV7-6 to TRBJ2-7, with TRBD2 matching over 10 bases. Germline V gene sequence: CDR1 SGHVS, CDR2 FNYEAQ. The CDR3 is made up of 14 amino acids. The ends lost 4 bases at V and 5 bases at J; junction bases unmatched: 5. The CDR3 reads CASSSQREGNEQYF. Written as DNA, the CDR3 is TGTGCCAGCAGCTCACAGCGGGAGGGAAACGAGCAGTACTTC.

In this sample, this clone turned up a few times. This chain links TRBV4-3 with TRBJ2-1; TRBD2 might be the D (6 bases). V was clipped by 1 base and J by 5 bases, with 12 bases between them. The CDR3 is 15 residues long. Per germline, CDR1 LGHNA and CDR2 YSLEER. CDR3 nucleotides: TGCGCCAGCAGCCAAGGAGGGAGGTCCCACAATGAGCAGTTCTTC. It is translated as CASSQGGRSHNEQFF.

The chain carries TRBV28 and TRBJ1-1; D is perhaps TRBD1 (5 bases). Deletions cut 7 bases from V and 1 base from J, with 13 bases between. Germline V lookup: CDR1 MDHEN, CDR2 SYDVKM. The CDR3 is made up of 14 amino acids. The CDR3 DNA is TGTGCCAGCATAGTCGCAGGGAAGAACACTGAAGCTTTCTTT. Its protein is CASIVAGKNTEAFF.

The chain uses TRBV7-2 and TRBJ2-3; 10 nucleotides line up with TRBD2. Germline V gene lookup returns CDR1 SGHTA and CDR2 FQGNSA. This CDR3 has 16 amino acids. The V gene end was trimmed by 2 bases and the J gene end by 1 base; junction bases not matched to a gene: 3. This CDR3 is CASSLIGTSGTDTQYF. The DNA for the CDR3 is TGTGCCAGCAGCTTAATTGGGACTAGCGGCACAGATACGCAGTATTTT.

This clone was recorded only once. V gene TRBV3-1 (or the pseudogene TRBV3-2) combines with J gene TRBJ1-3, with D maybe TRBD1 (6 bases). Germline V gene data show CDR1 as LGHDT and CDR2 as YNNKEL (reference sequence). V lost 4 bases and J lost 2, with 9 bases in between. CDR3 length: 14 residues. The DNA for the CDR3 is TGTGCCAGCAGCCCCAGGGGAACTGGAAACACCATATATTTT. This encodes CASSPRGTGNTIYF.

This clone appeared a single time. The chain recombines TRBV27 with TRBJ2-1; 8 positions agree with TRBD2. The CDR3 loop spans 15 amino acids. J was trimmed by 4 bases and V by 6 bases; bases with no gene match: 8. CDR1 MNHEY and CDR2 SMNVEV come from the germline V gene (reference sequence). CDR3 bases: TGTGCCAGCAGGAAATCATTAGCGGGATACAATGAGCAGTTCTTC. Amino acids: CASRKSLAGYNEQFF.

This chain uses TRBV5-5 with TRBJ1-5; 11 positions match TRBD1. After removal of 4 bases from V and 4 bases from J, the junction contained 16 bases not matched to a gene. This CDR3 is 19 amino acids long. Germline V gives CDR1 SGHKS, CDR2 YYEKEE (reference sequence). This CDR3 reads CASSPDNRGTGGRNQPQHF. In DNA form, the CDR3 reads TGTGCCAGCAGCCCCGATAACCGAGGGACAGGGGGACGGAATCAGCCCCAGCATTTT.

V is TRBV2 and J is TRBJ2-1; TRBD1 might be the D (5 bases). Germline loops: CDR1 SNHLY, CDR2 FYNNEI. The length of the CDR3 is 13 residues. V gave up 2 bases and J gave up 8 bases, with 10 bases separating them. CDR3 in DNA: TGTGCCAGCAGTGAACTTCAGGGCGATGAGCAGTTCTTC. Its translation is CASSELQGDEQFF.

The chain employs TRBV7-9 and TRBJ1-2, with a tentative D call TRBD1 (5 bases). CDR1 SEHNR and CDR2 FQNEAQ come from the germline V gene (reference sequence). The V gene lost 8 bases and the J gene lost 8 bases, with 9 bases spanning the gap. This CDR3 spans 10 amino acids. Here the CDR3 DNA reads TGTGCCAGCGCGGGGCTCGGCTACACCTTC. Its protein product is CASAGLGYTF.

The chain is built from TRBV29-1 and TRBJ2-7; no reliable D call. V gave up 4 bases and J gave up 5 bases, with 9 bases separating them. CDR3 length equals 11 residues. Germline CDR1 reads SQVTM; CDR2 reads ANQGSEA. CDR3 bases: TGCAGCGTTGTGGTTGGCAACGAGCAGTACTTC. This codes for CSVVVGNEQYF.

In this sample, this clone turned up a few times. The V gene is TRBV9, the J gene TRBJ1-2; 8 positions match TRBD1. The CDR3 runs to 19 residues. Germline assignment: CDR1 SGDLS and CDR2 YYNGEE. Losses at the gene ends were 0 bases for V and 3 bases for J; bases not matched to a gene: 16. As DNA, the CDR3 is TGTGCCAGCAGCGTAGGCCCCGCGCAGGGGGCTAATCGGGACTATGGCTACACCTTC. This encodes CASSVGPAQGANRDYGYTF.

The rearrangement uses TRBV10-2 and TRBJ1-5; D is perhaps TRBD1 (5 bases). Germline V gene sequence: CDR1 WSHSY, CDR2 SAAADI. The CDR3 is 15 amino acids. V was clipped by 0 bases and J by 6 bases, with 12 bases between them. In DNA, the CDR3 is TGCGCCAGCAGTGAGTCGTTGGGGGGGGGTCAGCCCCAGCATTTT. It translates to CASSESLGGGQPQHF.

The DNA of the CDR3 is TGTGCCAGCAGCCGGACAGCCGCGAACACCGGGGAGCTGTTTTTT. It codes for CASSRTAANTGELFF. The chain uses TRBV5-5 and TRBJ2-2; a weak D match, TRBD1 (6 bases). Trimming cost V 4 bases and J 0 bases, with 10 bases left between them. The germline V gene has CDR1 SGHKS and CDR2 YYEKEE (reference sequence). The CDR3 is made up of 15 amino acids.

J is TRBJ2-1 and V is TRBV11-1; 10 bases are shared with TRBD2. V shed 8 bases and J 6 bases; nucleotides not matched to a gene: 10. The CDR3 runs to 15 residues. Looked up from germline, CDR1 is SGHAT and CDR2 is FQDESV (reference sequence). In DNA form, the CDR3 reads TGTGCCAGCCGAAGAGGGACTAGCGCCCTCAATGAGCAGTTCTTC. Protein: CASRRGTSALNEQFF.

This chain connects TRBV11-2 to TRBJ2-7; D is ambiguous. This CDR3 is 12 amino acids long. V lost 1 base to trimming and J lost 3 bases, with 4 bases between them. Germline V gene sequence: CDR1 SGHAT, CDR2 FQNNGV. Here the CDR3 reads CASSLAHYEQYF. CDR3 nucleotides: TGTGCCAGCAGCTTAGCCCACTACGAGCAGTACTTC.

J is TRBJ1-2 and V is TRBV28; D unresolved. The CDR3 extends over 11 amino acids. The germline V gene encodes CDR1 MDHEN and CDR2 SYDVKM. The V and J ends lost 11 bases and 2 bases respectively, with 9 bases between them. Written as DNA, the CDR3 is TGTGCCTACCTCGGGAACTATGGCTACACCTTC. Its protein is CAYLGNYGYTF.

This rearrangement joins TRBV30 to TRBJ1-5; D is undetermined. Trimming removed 5 bases from V and 2 bases from J, with 10 bases in between. The CDR3 loop spans 13 amino acids. The V gene's germline CDR1 is GTSNPN and CDR2 SVGIG (reference sequence). The CDR3 DNA reads as TGTGCCTGGGGCCATCAGGGCAATCAGCCCCAGCATTTT. This encodes CAWGHQGNQPQHF.

The chain couples TRBV5-1 to TRBJ2-5; the D is unclear. Trimming cost V 0 bases and J 0 bases, with 12 bases left between them. Per germline, CDR1 SGHRS and CDR2 YFSETQ. The CDR3 consists of 16 residues. In nucleotides, the CDR3 is TGCGCCAGCAGCTTGGGTGCGCACGACTACCAAGAGACCCAGTACTTC. Translating gives CASSLGAHDYQETQYF.

The CDR3 spells CASSVIAGGSTEAFF. CDR3 in DNA: TGTGCCAGCAGTGTCATCGCGGGGGGAAGCACTGAAGCTTTCTTT. This chain connects TRBV6-4 to TRBJ1-1; TRBD1 might be the D (5 bases). CDR3 length: 15 residues. Between the trimmed V and J ends, which lost 4 bases and 4 bases, there was a span of 16 bases. Looked up from germline, CDR1 is MRHNA and CDR2 is SNTAGT.

This clone was picked up a small number of times. This CDR3 reads CAISAASGGVPDTQYF. The DNA of the CDR3 is TGTGCCATCAGCGCCGCTAGCGGGGGGGTGCCAGATACGCAGTATTTT. The J gene is TRBJ2-3, the V gene TRBV10-3, with 12 bases that match TRBD2. This CDR3 contains 16 residues. The V segment lost 6 bases and the J segment 4 bases; nucleotides outside the gene matches: 8. In germline, CDR1 is ENHRY, CDR2 SYGVKD.

This chain connects TRBV7-3 to TRBJ2-1; 16 bases match TRBD2. J was trimmed by 1 base and V by 4 bases; bases with no gene match: 10. The CDR3 totals 20 residues. Germline loops: CDR1 SGHTA, CDR2 FQGTGA. The CDR3 sequence is CASSSPAGTSGGASYNEQFF. The CDR3 DNA reads TGTGCCAGCAGCTCACCGGCCGGGACTAGCGGGGGGGCTTCCTACAATGAGCAGTTCTTC.

The V and J genes are TRBV2 and TRBJ2-7, with 7 bases identical to TRBD1. The J segment lost 2 bases and the V segment lost 6 bases, leaving 13 bases of the junction unmatched. The germline V gene encodes CDR1 SNHLY and CDR2 FYNNEI. CDR3 size: 16 residues. The CDR3 protein is CASRITGETSPYEQYF. In nucleotides, the CDR3 is TGTGCCAGCAGGATTACAGGGGAAACAAGCCCCTACGAGCAGTACTTC.

The genes are TRBV9 and TRBJ2-3; perhaps TRBD2 as D (6 bases). The V gene lost 2 bases and the J gene lost 4 bases, with 20 bases spanning the gap. CDR3 length equals 17 residues. Germline loops: CDR1 SGDLS, CDR2 YYNGEE. The CDR3 loop is CASSVRRGHEVPDTQYF. CDR3 in DNA: TGTGCCAGCAGCGTCCGGCGGGGCCACGAGGTACCAGATACGCAGTATTTT.

The rearrangement links TRBV7-9 to TRBJ1-4; perhaps TRBD1 as D (5 bases). Germline assignment: CDR1 SEHNR and CDR2 FQNEAQ (reference sequence). This CDR3 has 15 amino acids. V lost 5 bases and J 5 bases, leaving 15 bases between the germline ends. CDR3 DNA sequence: TGTGCCAGCAGCCTTCTAGTTGCAGGGAATGAAAAACTGTTTTTT. Protein: CASSLLVAGNEKLFF.

This clone has a handful of counts. V gene TRBV2 combines with J gene TRBJ2-2, with 8 bases matching TRBD2. With V trimmed by 5 bases and J by 7 bases, 12 bases remained unmatched. The CDR3 has 16 residues. CDR1 is SNHLY and CDR2 is FYNNEI in the germline V gene. The CDR3 region is CASSPPSGGLGGELFF. The CDR3 DNA reads TGTGCCAGCAGTCCGCCCTCGGGGGGGCTGGGCGGGGAGCTGTTTTTT.